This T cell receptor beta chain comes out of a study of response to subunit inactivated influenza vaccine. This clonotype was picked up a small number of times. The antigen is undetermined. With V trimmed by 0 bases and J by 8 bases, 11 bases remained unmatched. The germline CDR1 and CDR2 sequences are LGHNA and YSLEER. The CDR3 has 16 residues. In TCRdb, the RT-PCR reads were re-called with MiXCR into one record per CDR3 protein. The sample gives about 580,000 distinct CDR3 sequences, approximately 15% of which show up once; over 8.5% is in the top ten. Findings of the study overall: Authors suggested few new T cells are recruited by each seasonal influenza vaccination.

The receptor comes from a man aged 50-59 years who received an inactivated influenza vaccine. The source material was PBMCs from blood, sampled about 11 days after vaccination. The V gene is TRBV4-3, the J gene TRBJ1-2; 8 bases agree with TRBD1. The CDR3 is CASSQETATGGGGYTF. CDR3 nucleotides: TGCGCCAGCAGCCAAGAGACGGCTACAGGGGGAGGAGGCTACACCTTC.